This T cell receptor beta chain was identified during a study of T cell responses to AZD1222 COVID-19 vaccine. General study points: An increase in Spike-specific TCR breadth and depth was observed after two AZD1222 doses.

Some clones are missing from TCRdb's copy, which holds only in-frame ones; the method was immunoSEQ multiplex PCR. Among 150,000 or so clones listed, about nine tenths were seen once. A word on this clone: Its antigen is not identified.

Trimming cost V 2 bases and J 9 bases, with 29 bases left between them. Germline V CDR1 and CDR2: MDHEN, SYDVKM. The CDR3 spans 19 residues. The clonotype originates from an adult in good health. The sample in question was peripheral blood, obtained on day 0 of AZD1222 vaccination. This chain links TRBV28 with TRBJ2-1; maybe TRBD1 (6 bases). The CDR3 coding sequence is TGTGCCAGCAGTTTAGGGGAAAACAGGGTATCTTACGGGGCTCGTGAGCAGTTCTTC. Amino acid sequence: CASSLGENRVSYGAREQFF.